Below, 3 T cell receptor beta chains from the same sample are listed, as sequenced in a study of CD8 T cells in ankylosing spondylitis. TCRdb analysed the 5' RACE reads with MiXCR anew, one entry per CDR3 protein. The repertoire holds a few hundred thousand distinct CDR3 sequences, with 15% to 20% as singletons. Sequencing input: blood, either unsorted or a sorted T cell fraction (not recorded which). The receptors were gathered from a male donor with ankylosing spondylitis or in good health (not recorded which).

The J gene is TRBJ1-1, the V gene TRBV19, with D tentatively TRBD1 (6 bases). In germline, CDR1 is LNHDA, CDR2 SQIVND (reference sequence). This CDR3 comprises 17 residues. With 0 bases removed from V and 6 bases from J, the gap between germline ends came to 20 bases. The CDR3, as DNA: TGTGCCAGTAGTATAGATATTTTGCAGGGGAGTCGGGCTGAAGCTTTCTTT. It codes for CASSIDILQGSRAEAFF.

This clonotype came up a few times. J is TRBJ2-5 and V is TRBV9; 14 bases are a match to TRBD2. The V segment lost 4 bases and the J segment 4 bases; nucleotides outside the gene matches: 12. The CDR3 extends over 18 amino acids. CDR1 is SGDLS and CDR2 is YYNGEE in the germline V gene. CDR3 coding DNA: TGTGCCAGCAGCCCCGGACTAGCGGGAGGTTTGGCGGGAGAGACCCAGTACTTC. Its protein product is CASSPGLAGGLAGETQYF.

DNA for the CDR3: TGTGCCAGCGACGGGACAGGGACAGATACGCAGTATTTT. Translated: CASDGTGTDTQYF. V usage is TRBV12-3 or TRBV12-4 and J usage is TRBJ2-3; 9 bases agree with TRBD1. The CDR3 consists of 13 residues. Unmatched junction bases numbered 3, after V lost 8 bases and J lost 3 bases.